This entry concerns a single T cell receptor (beta chain). Its antigen is as yet unknown. The germline CDR1 and CDR2 sequences are SGHNT and YENEEA. J was trimmed by 2 bases and V by 5 bases; bases with no gene match: 7. CDR3 length: 15 residues. Only in-frame clones appear in the TCRdb table, and some are missing; sequencing was by immunoSEQ multiplex PCR. This table holds 40,000 to 55,000 clones, approximately 96% found once. The data stem from a study of graft-versus-host responses after intestinal transplantation. Overall study findings and caveats: Circulating GvH clone levels at their peak were associated with HvG declines (early post-transplant). Researchers found GvH clones in recipient marrow, and some showed up first in ileum or blood.

The TCR comes from a human donor who was the organ donor for an intestinal transplant. The chain uses TRBV11-3 and TRBJ2-7; 9 positions agree with TRBD1. The sequences come from unstimulated CD8+ T cells sorted from spleen or lymph node cells, collected before transplant. In DNA, the CDR3 is TGTGCCAGCAGCACCGCCGGGACAGGGCCCTACGAGCAGTACTTC. Translated: CASSTAGTGPYEQYF.